This TCR beta chain was observed in a study of patients and donors after allogeneic stem cell transplantation. The CDR3 has 13 residues. Trimming removed 1 base at V and 0 bases at J, with 5 bases between. Germline values: CDR1 SGHRS, CDR2 YFSETQ. MiXCR was run by TCRdb on the RT-PCR reads, yielding one entry per CDR3 protein. Among about a million distinct CDR3 sequences listed, roughly 18% were seen once. This receptor was identified in a human donor who was either an allogeneic HSCT recipient or a stem cell or donor lymphocyte infusion donor (not recorded which). It is not recorded whose cells these are; they may come from a transplant donor. J is TRBJ2-7 and V is TRBV5-1; D unresolved. Sequenced sample: blood, either unsorted or a sorted T cell fraction (not recorded which). This CDR3 is CASSLTYSYEQYF. The CDR3 DNA is TGCGCCAGCAGCTTGACCTACTCCTACGAGCAGTACTTC.